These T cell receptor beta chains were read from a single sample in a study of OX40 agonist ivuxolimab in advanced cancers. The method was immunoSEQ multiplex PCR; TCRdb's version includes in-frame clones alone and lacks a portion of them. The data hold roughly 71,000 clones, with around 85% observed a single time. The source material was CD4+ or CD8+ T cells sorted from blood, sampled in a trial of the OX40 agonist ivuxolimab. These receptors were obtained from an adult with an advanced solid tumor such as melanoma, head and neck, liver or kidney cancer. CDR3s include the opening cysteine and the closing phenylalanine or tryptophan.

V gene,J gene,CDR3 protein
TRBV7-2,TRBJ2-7,CASSPAGGRYEQYF
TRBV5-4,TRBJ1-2,CASSLAGAGYGYTF
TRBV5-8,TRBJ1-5,CASSLDTGTFTGQPQHF
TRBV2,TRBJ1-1,CASTLDRAEAFF
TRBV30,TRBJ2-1,CAWSTGSPNEQFF
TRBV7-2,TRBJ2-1,CASSFTTTRYNEQFF
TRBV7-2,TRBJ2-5,CASSIGTTQETQYF
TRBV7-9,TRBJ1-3,CASSPRGISGNTIYF
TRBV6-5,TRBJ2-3,CASSYRVITDTQYF
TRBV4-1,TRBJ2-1,CASSQMNEQFF
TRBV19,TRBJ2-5,CASSSWTGEETQYF
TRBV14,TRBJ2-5,CASSKGLAETQYF
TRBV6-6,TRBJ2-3,CASSPGVHRGTDTQYF
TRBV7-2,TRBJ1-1,CASSSTALNTEAFF
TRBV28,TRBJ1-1,CASSLDSNTEAFF
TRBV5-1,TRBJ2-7,CASSLDPREQYF
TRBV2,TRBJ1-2,CASSRNPGAINYGYTF
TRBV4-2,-,CASSQDSGRAFYEQYF
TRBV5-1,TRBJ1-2,CASSTGQYGYTF
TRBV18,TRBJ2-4,CASSRDVLAKNIQYF
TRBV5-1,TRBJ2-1,CASSFSGGYEEQFF
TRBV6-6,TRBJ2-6,CASSYRGSGANVLTF
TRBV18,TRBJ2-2,CASSPRTGQNTGELFF
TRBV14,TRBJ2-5,CASSQDIGGETQYF
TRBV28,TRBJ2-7,CASSHGGDYEQYF
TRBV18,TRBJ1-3,CASSGGNTIYF
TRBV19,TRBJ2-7,CASSRFGRAGSYEQYF
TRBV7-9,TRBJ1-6,CASSPRPGQENSPLHF